These T cell receptor beta chains were read from a single sample in a study of blood T cell repertoires in COVID-19. The data were produced by immunoSEQ multiplex PCR, yet TCRdb's version contains in-frame clones alone and is incomplete. This sample has 130,000 or so clones; around 88% occur once, and the top ten carry under 13%. Sequences were obtained from peripheral blood. Every receptor here comes from a man between 50 and 59 years old with acute or convalescent COVID-19. Both conserved end residues are part of each CDR3. The D gene is left open where the match is weak. A clone size is listed for some rows: how often the clone was seen (once, few, many), or a class if it is expanded.

j_call,clone_size,d_call,v_call,cdr3_aa,cdr3_nt
TRBJ2-1,.,TRBD1,TRBV28,CASRRDRAYNEQFF,TGTGCCTCTCGCCGGGACAGGGCCTACAATGAGCAGTTCTTC
TRBJ2-3,.,.,TRBV5-6,CASSLPFGDTDTQYF,TGTGCCAGCAGCTTACCGTTCGGGGACACAGATACGCAGTATTTT
TRBJ1-2,.,TRBD1,TRBV29-1,CSVPGQGNGYTF,TGCAGCGTCCCGGGACAGGGCAATGGCTACACCTTC
TRBJ1-6,.,.,TRBV7-2,CASSPRTALYSPLHF,TGTGCCAGCAGCCCCCGGACAGCACTCTATTCACCCCTCCACTTT
TRBJ1-6,.,.,TRBV7-3,CASSPTGSVNSPLHF,TGTGCCAGCAGCCCGACGGGGTCGGTGAATTCACCCCTCCACTTT
TRBJ1-2,.,.,TRBV15,CATSSFNQGIGGYTF,TGTGCCACCAGTAGTTTTAATCAGGGGATTGGTGGCTACACCTTC
TRBJ1-5,.,TRBD1,TRBV6-5,CASRDRGSYQPQHF,TGTGCCAGCAGAGACAGGGGATCCTATCAGCCCCAGCATTTT
TRBJ2-1,.,TRBD2,TRBV27,CASRGLAGYNEQFF,TGTGCCAGCAGAGGACTAGCGGGATACAATGAGCAGTTCTTC
TRBJ1-3,.,.,TRBV13,CASSLWTAGNTIYF,TGTGCCAGCAGCTTATGGACAGCCGGAAACACCATATATTTT
TRBJ2-4,once,TRBD1,TRBV6-1,CASSEAGTGGIQYF,TGTGCCAGCAGTGAAGCAGGGACAGGGGGCATTCAGTACTTC
TRBJ2-3,.,TRBD2,TRBV28,CASSLPQLAVTDTQYF,TGTGCCAGCAGTTTACCCCAACTAGCGGTCACAGATACGCAGTATTTT
TRBJ1-1,.,.,TRBV15,CATSRSFGVMGLNTEAFF,TGTGCCACCAGCAGGAGCTTCGGGGTTATGGGATTGAACACTGAAGCTTTCTTT
TRBJ1-2,few,TRBD1,TRBV19,CASAQDRGSDYGYTF,TGTGCCAGTGCTCAAGACAGGGGTTCAGACTATGGCTACACCTTC
TRBJ1-1,.,.,TRBV2,CASIPDTEAFF,TGTGCCAGCATCCCCGACACTGAAGCTTTCTTT
TRBJ1-6,.,TRBD1,TRBV27,CASSRTGAGSYNSPLHF,TGTGCCAGCAGTCGGACAGGGGCCGGCTCCTATAATTCACCCCTCCACTTT
TRBJ1-1,.,.,TRBV5-1,CASSPGGAGVNTEAFF,TGCGCCAGCAGCCCGGGAGGTGCGGGGGTGAACACTGAAGCTTTCTTT
TRBJ1-2,.,.,TRBV20-1,CSASSGANYGYTF,TGCAGTGCTAGTTCAGGGGCTAACTATGGCTACACCTTC
TRBJ1-2,.,.,TRBV6-5,CASRVGGNGYTF,TGTGCCAGCCGCGTCGGCGGGAATGGCTACACCTTC
TRBJ1-5,.,TRBD1,TRBV4-1,CASSQAGTENQPQHF,TGCGCCAGCAGCCAAGCCGGGACAGAAAATCAGCCCCAGCATTTT
TRBJ1-1,.,TRBD1,TRBV4-1,CASSLTGDTEAFF,TGCGCCAGCAGCCTTACAGGGGACACTGAAGCTTTCTTT
TRBJ1-1,.,.,TRBV7-9,CASSFEGNTEAFF,TGTGCCAGCAGCTTTGAGGGGAACACTGAAGCTTTCTTT